This T cell receptor (beta chain) was identified in a study of blood T cell repertoires in COVID-19. Study background: Italy, Spain and the United States were the sources of the convalescent and acute COVID-19 samples. Sources were T cells, B-cell-depleted T cells, or PBMCs; the material itself was cDNA or gDNA.

Profiling relied on immunoSEQ multiplex PCR, and the TCRdb table lists in-frame clones only, not all of them. The top ten hold 40% to 60% of the sample, which has some 66,000 clones, about 78% seen once. This clone was recorded many times. The V and J ends lost 2 bases and 1 base respectively, with 9 bases between them. The CDR3 has 14 residues. CDR1 and CDR2 from the germline V gene are SGDLS and YYNGEE. The specimen sequenced was peripheral blood. The TCR comes from an elderly woman with acute or convalescent COVID-19. J is TRBJ2-5 and V is TRBV9, with a possible D match to TRBD2 (6 bases). The CDR3 loop is CASSVLGLQETQYF. The CDR3 region has the DNA TGTGCCAGCAGCGTTCTGGGACTCCAAGAGACCCAGTACTTC.